This TCR beta chain was found in a study of blood T cell repertoires in COVID-19. At the level of the study: Some COVID-19 samples were acute and others convalescent; all came from the United States, Italy and Spain. From T cells, B-cell-depleted T cells, or PBMCs came the material, which was cDNA or gDNA.

Cohort placement rested on clinical history that participants reported themselves. In the authors' methods: Scientists estimated how many nucleated cells there were by amplifying reference gene primers. Produced via immunoSEQ multiplex PCR; TCRdb's table is partial and in-frame only. For V, J and clone size, that table is used; D and trimming come from the DNA. Of 250,000 to 350,000 clones listed, around 90% are singletons. V dropped 0 bases and J dropped 4; count of bases not matched to a gene: 7. This CDR3 is 16 amino acids long. Germline loops: CDR1 SGHRS, CDR2 YFSETQ. Source material: PBMCs or T cells enriched from blood (not recorded which). The rearrangement links TRBV5-1 to TRBJ2-1; 7 bases line up with TRBD1. The clonotype comes from a woman under 30 with acute COVID-19. The CDR3 is CASSLGRDRGYNEQFF. CDR3 bases: TGCGCCAGCAGCTTGGGCCGGGACAGAGGTTACAATGAGCAGTTCTTC.